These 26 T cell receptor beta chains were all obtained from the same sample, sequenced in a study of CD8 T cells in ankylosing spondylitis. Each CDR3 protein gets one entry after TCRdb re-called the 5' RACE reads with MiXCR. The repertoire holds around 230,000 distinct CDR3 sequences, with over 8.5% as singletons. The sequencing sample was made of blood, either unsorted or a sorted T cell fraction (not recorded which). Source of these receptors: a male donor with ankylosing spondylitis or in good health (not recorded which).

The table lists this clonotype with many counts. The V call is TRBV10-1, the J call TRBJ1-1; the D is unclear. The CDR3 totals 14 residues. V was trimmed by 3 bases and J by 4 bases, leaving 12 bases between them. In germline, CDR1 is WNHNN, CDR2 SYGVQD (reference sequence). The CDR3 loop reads CASSEKVLATEAFF. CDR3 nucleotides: TGCGCCAGCAGTGAAAAGGTCCTGGCCACTGAAGCTTTCTTT.

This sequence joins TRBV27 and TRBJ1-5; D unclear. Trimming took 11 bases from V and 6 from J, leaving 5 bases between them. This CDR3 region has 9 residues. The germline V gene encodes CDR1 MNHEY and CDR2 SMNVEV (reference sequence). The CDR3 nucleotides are TGTGCCTCAGGTCAGCCCCAGCATTTT. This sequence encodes CASGQPQHF.

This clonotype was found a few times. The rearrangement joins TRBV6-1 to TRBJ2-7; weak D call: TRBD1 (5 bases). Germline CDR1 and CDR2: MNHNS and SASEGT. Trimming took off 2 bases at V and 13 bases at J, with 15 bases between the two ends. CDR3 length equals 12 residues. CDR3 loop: CASSELQGFSYF. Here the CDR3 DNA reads TGTGCCAGCAGTGAATTGCAGGGCTTTTCCTACTTC.

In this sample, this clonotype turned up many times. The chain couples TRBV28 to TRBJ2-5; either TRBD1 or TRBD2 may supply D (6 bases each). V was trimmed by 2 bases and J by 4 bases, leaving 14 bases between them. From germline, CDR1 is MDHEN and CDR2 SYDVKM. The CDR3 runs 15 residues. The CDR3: CASSLASQGGETQYF. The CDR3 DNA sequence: TGTGCCAGCAGTTTAGCGTCACAGGGAGGAGAGACCCAGTACTTC.

The CDR3 DNA reads TGTGCCAGCAGCCCAAGGGGTAACACCGGGGAGCTGTTTTTT. Encoded protein: CASSPRGNTGELFF. This chain connects TRBV7-2 to TRBJ2-2, with a weak D call TRBD1 (5 bases). With 5 bases removed from V and 2 bases from J, the gap between germline ends came to 9 bases. Germline lookup yields CDR1 SGHTA and CDR2 FQGNSA. This CDR3 contains 14 residues.

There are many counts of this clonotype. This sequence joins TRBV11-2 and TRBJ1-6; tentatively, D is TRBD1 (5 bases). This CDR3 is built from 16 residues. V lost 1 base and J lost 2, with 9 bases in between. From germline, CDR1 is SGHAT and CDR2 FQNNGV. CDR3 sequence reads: CASSLAGDAYNSPLHF. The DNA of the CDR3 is TGTGCCAGCAGCTTAGCCGGGGACGCCTATAATTCACCCCTCCACTTT.

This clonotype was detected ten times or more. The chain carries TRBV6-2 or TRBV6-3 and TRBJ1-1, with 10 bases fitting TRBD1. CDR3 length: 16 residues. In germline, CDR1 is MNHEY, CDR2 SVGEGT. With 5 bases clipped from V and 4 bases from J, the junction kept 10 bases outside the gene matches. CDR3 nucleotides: TGTGCCAGCAGTGACCCCCGGGACAGGGGTGGCACTGAAGCTTTCTTT. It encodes CASSDPRDRGGTEAFF.

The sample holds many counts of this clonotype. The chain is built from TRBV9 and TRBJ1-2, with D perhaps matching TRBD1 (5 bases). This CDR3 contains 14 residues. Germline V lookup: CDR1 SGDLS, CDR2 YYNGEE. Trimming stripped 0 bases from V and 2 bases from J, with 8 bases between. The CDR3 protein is CASSVDRGNYGYTF. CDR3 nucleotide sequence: TGTGCCAGCAGCGTAGATCGGGGGAACTATGGCTACACCTTC.

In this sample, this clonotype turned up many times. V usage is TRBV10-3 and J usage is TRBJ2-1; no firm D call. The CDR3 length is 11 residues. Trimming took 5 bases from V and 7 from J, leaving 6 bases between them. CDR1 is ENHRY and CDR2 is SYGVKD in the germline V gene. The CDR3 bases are TGTGCCATCAGTAACCAAAATGAGCAGTTCTTC. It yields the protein CAISNQNEQFF.

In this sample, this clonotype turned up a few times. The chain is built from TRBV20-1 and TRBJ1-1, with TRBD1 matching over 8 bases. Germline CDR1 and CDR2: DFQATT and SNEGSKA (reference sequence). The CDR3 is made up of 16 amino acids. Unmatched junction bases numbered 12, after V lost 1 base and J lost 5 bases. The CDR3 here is CSARGADRAFRTEAFF. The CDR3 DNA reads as TGCAGTGCTAGAGGGGCGGACAGGGCCTTTAGAACTGAAGCTTTCTTT.

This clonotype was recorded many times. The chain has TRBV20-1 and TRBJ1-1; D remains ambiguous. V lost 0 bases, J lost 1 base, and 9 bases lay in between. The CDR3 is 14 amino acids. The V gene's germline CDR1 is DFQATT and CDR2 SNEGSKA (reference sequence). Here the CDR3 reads CSARDPGRNTEAFF. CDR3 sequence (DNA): TGCAGTGCTAGAGATCCGGGCCGGAACACTGAAGCTTTCTTT.

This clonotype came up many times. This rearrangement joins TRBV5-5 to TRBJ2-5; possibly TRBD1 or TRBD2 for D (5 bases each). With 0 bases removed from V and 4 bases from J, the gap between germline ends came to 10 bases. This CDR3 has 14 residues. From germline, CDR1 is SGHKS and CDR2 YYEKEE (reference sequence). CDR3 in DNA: TGTGCCAGCAGCTTGGCCGGGACCACAGAGACCCAGTACTTC. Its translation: CASSLAGTTETQYF.

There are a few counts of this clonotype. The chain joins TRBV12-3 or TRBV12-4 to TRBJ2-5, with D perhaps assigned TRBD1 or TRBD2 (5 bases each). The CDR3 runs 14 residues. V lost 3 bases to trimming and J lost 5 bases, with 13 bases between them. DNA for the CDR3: TGTGCCAGCAGTTTCAAGGGGCAGCGGGAGACCCAGTACTTC. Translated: CASSFKGQRETQYF.

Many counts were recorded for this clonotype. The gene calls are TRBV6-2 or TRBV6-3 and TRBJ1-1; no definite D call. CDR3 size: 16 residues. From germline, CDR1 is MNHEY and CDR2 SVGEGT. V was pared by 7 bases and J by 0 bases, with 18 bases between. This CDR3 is CASTGPSYLLNTEAFF. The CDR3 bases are TGTGCCAGCACCGGACCTTCTTATCTTTTGAACACTGAAGCTTTCTTT.

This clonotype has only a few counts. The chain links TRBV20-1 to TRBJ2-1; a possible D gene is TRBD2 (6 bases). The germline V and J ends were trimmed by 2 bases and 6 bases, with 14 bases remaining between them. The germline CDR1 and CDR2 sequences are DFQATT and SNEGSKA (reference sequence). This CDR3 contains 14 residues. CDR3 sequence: CSARSGGRGNEQFF. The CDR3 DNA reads TGCAGTGCTAGATCCGGAGGGAGAGGCAATGAGCAGTTCTTC.

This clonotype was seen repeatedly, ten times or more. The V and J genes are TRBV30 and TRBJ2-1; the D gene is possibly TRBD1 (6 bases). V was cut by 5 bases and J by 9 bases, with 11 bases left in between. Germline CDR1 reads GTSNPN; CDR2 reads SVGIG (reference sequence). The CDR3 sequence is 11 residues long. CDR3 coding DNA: TGTGCCTGGGGAATGGGGGCTGAGCAGTTCTTC. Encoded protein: CAWGMGAEQFF. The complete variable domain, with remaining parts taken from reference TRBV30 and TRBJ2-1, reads SQTIHQWPATLVQPVGSPLSLECTVEGTSNPNLYWYRQAAGRGLQLLFYSVGIGQISSEVPQNLSASRPQDRQFILSSKKLLLSDSGFYLCAWGMGAEQFFGPGTRLTVL.

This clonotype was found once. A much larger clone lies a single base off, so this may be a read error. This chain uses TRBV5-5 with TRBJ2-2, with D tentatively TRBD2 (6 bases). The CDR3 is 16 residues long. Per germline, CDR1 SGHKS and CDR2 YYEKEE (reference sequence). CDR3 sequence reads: CTSRAGFRTNTGELFF. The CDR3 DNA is TGTACCAGCAGGGCGGGATTCCGGACTAACACCGGGGAGCTGTTTTTT.

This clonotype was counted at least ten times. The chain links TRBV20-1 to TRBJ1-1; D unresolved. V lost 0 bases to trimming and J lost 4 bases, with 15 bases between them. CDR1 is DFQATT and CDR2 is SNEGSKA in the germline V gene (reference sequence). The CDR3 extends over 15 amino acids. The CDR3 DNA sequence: TGCAGTGCTAGAGATCAGCACGGCCAGTTCACTGAAGCTTTCTTT. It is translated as CSARDQHGQFTEAFF.

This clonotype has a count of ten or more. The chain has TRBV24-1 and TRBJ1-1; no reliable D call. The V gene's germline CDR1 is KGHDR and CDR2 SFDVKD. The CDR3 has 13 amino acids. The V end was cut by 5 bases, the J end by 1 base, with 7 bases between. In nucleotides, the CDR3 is TGTGCCACCAGTGCGGCAGGGAACACTGAAGCTTTCTTT. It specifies CATSAAGNTEAFF.

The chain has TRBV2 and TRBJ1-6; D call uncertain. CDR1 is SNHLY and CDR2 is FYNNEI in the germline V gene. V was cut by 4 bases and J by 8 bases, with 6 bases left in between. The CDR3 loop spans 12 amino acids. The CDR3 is CASSGPDSPLHF. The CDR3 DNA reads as TGTGCCAGCAGTGGGCCCGATTCACCCCTCCACTTT.

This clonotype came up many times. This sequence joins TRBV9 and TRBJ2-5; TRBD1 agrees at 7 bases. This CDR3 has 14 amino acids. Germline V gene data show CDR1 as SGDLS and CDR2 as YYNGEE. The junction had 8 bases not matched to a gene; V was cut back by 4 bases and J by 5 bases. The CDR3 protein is CASSSQGSGETQYF. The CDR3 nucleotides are TGTGCCAGCAGCTCACAGGGGTCTGGGGAGACCCAGTACTTC.

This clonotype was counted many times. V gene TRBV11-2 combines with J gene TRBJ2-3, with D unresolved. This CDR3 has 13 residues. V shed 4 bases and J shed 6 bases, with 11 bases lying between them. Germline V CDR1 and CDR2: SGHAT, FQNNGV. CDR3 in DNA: TGTGCCAGCAGCTCCCGGGTTTCGGATACGCAGTATTTT. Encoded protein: CASSSRVSDTQYF.

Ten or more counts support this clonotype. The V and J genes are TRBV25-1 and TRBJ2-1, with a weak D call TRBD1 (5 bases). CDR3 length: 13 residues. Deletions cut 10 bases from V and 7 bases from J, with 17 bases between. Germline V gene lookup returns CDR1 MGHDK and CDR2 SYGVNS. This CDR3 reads CATLKGWQNEQFF. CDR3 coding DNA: TGTGCCACCCTTAAGGGGTGGCAAAATGAGCAGTTCTTC.

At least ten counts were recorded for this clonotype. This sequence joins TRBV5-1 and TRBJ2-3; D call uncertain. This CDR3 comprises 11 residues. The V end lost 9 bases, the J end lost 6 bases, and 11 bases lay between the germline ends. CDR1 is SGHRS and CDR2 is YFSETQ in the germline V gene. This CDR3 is CANLRMDTQYF. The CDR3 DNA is TGCGCCAACCTTCGCATGGATACGCAGTATTTT.

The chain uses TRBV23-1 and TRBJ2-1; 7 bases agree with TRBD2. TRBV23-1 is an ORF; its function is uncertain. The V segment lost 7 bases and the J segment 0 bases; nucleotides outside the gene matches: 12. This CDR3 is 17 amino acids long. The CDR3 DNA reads TGCGCCAGCAACTACCAGGGTCTAGCGGACTCCTACAATGAGCAGTTCTTC. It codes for CASNYQGLADSYNEQFF.

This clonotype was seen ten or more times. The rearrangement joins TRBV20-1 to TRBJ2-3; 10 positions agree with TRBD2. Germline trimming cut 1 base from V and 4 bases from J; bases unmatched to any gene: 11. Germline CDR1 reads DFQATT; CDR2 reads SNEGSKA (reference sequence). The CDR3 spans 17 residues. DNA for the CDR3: TGCAGTGCTAGAGTGCCGAGCGGGGGGGCCACCTCAGATACGCAGTATTTT. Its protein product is CSARVPSGGATSDTQYF.